This T cell receptor (beta chain) was recorded in a study of blood T cell repertoires in COVID-19. At the level of the study: Samples of COVID-19 (acute and convalescent) were obtained from the United States, Italy and Spain. T cells, B-cell-depleted T cells, or PBMCs provided the cDNA or gDNA that served as material.

The CDR3 contains 16 residues. Trimming took off 5 bases at V and 1 base at J, with 18 bases between the two ends. Germline assignment: CDR1 SGHRS and CDR2 YFSETQ. Original data processing: Cell counts per sample came from amplifying reference gene primers. Measured with immunoSEQ multiplex PCR; TCRdb has only the in-frame clones, and not every one. V and J calls plus clone size are reproduced from that table; the DNA served to infer D and trimming. The sample lists over 200,000 clones; about 88% were seen once. This sequence was found in a man in his fifties or sixties who had recovered from COVID-19. Sequenced sample: peripheral blood. This chain uses TRBV5-1 with TRBJ2-5; D may be TRBD1 (7 bases). The CDR3 sequence: CASSALGGGLQETQYF. Here the CDR3 DNA reads TGCGCCAGCAGTGCTCTAGGAGGGGGCCTCCAAGAGACCCAGTACTTC. Complete variable domain (other parts from reference TRBV5-1 and TRBJ2-5): KAGVTQTPRYLIKTRGQQVTLSCSPISGHRSVSWYQQTPGQGLQFLFEYFSETQRNKGNFPGRFSGRQFSNSRSEMNVSTLELGDSALYLCASSALGGGLQETQYFGPGTRLLVL.